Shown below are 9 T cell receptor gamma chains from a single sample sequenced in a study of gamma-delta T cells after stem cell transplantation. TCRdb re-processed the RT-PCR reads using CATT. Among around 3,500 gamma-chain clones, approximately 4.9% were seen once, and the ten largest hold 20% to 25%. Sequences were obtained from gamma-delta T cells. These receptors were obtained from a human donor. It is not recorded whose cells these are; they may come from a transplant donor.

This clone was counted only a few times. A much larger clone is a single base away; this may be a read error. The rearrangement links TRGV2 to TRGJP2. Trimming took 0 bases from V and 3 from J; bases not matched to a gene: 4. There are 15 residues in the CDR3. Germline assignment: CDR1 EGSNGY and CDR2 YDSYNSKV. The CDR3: CATWDGLGSDWIKTF. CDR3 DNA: TGTGCCACCTGGGACGGGCTGGGTAGTGATTGGATCAAGACGTTT.

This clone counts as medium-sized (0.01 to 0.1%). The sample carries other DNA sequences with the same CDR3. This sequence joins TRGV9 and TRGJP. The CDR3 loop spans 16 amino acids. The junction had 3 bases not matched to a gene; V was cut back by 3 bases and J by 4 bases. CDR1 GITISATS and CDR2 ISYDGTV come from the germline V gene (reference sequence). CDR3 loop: CALWETQELGKKIKVF. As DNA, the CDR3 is TGTGCCTTGTGGGAGACTCAAGAGTTGGGCAAAAAAATCAAGGTATTT.

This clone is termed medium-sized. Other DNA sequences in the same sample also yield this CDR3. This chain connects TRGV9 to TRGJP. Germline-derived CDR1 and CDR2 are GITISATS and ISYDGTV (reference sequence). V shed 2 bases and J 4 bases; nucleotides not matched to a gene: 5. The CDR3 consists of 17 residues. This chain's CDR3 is CALWEAEQELGKKIKVF. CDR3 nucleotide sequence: TGTGCCTTGTGGGAGGCAGAACAAGAGTTGGGCAAAAAAATCAAGGTATTT.

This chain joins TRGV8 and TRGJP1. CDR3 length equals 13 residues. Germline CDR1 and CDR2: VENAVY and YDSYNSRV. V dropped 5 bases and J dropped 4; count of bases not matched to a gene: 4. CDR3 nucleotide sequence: TGTGCCACCTGGGCCTTCACTGGTTGGTTCAAGATATTT. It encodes CATWAFTGWFKIF.

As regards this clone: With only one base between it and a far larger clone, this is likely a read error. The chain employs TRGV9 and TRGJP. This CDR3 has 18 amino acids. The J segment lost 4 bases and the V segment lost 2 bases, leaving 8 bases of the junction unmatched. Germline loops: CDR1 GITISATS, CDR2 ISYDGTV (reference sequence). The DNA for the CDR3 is TGTGCCTTGTGGGAGGGTGAATACCAAGAGTTGGGCAAAAAAATCAAGGTATTT. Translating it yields CALWEGEYQELGKKIKVF.

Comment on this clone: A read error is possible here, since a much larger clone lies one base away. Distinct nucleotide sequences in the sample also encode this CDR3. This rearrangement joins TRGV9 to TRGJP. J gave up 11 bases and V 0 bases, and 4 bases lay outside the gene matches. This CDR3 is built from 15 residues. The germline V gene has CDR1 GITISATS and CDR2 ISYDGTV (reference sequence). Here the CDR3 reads CALWEVKMGKKIKVF. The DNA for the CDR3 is TGTGCCTTGTGGGAGGTGAAGATGGGCAAAAAAATCAAGGTATTT.

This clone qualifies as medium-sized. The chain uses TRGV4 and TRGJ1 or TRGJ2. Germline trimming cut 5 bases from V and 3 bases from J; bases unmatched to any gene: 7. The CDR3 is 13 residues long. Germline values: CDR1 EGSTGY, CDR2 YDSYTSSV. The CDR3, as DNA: TGTGCCACCTGGGGCCTTCTTTATTATAAGAAACTCTTT. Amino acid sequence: CATWGLLYYKKLF.

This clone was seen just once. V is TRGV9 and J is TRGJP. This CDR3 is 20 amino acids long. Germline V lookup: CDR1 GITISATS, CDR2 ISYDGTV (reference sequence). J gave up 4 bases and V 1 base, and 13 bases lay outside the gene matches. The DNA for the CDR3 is TGTGCCTTGTGGGAGGTTAAAAACGGGCGCCAAGAGTTGGGCAAAAAAATCAAGGTATTT. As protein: CALWEVKNGRQELGKKIKVF.

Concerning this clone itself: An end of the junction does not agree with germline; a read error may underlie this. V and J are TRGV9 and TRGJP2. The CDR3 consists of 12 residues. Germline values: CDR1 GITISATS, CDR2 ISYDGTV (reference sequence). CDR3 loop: CALWGSGWIKTF. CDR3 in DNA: TGTGCCTTGTGGGGAAGTGGTTGGATCAAGACGTTT.